This note documents a single T cell receptor beta chain sequence. Trimming cost V 1 base and J 6 bases, with 19 bases left between them. CDR3 length equals 16 residues. Germline V lookup: CDR1 SGHVS, CDR2 FNYEAQ. In the source study's methods: Amplification of reference gene primers provided the estimated nucleated cell counts. Profiled with immunoSEQ multiplex PCR; TCRdb holds only in-frame clones, not every one. V and J calls and clone size follow that table, whereas D and trimming were derived from the DNA. This table holds around 93,000 clones, 80% to 90% found once. This specimen belongs to a study of blood T cell repertoires in COVID-19.

V usage is TRBV7-6 and J usage is TRBJ2-7; D is perhaps TRBD1 (5 bases). Sequencing was done on a sample of peripheral blood. The clonotype originates from a human donor in a cohort sampled during active COVID-19. The CDR3, as DNA: TGTGCCAGCAGCTTAGGACAAACCCTAGGGGCCCTCGAGCAGTACTTC. This encodes CASSLGQTLGALEQYF.